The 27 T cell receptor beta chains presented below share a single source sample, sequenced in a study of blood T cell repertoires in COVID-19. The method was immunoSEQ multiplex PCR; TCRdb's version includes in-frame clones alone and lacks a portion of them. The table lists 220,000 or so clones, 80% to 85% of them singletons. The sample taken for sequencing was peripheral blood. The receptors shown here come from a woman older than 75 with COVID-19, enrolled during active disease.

CDR3 nucleotide sequence: TGTGCCAGCAGCCGGACAGGGATCCTCTCCTACGAGCAGTACTTC. Translating gives CASSRTGILSYEQYF. The gene calls are TRBV5-6 and TRBJ2-7; 8 bases fit TRBD1. This CDR3 comprises 15 residues. V dropped 4 bases and J dropped 0; count of bases not matched to a gene: 6. The germline CDR1 and CDR2 sequences are SGHDT and YYEEEE.

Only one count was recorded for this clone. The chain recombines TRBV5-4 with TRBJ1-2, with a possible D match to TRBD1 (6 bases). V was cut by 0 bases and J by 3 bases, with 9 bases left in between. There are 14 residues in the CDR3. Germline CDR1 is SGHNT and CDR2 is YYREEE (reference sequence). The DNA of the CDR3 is TGTGCCAGCAGCTTGGAAGGGGGGGACTATGGCTACACCTTC. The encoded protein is CASSLEGGDYGYTF. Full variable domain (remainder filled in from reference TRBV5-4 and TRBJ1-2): ETGVTQSPTHLIKTRGQQVTLRCSSQSGHNTVSWYQQALGQGPQFIFQYYREEENGRGNFPPRFSGLQFPNYSSELNVNALELDDSALYLCASSLEGGDYGYTFGSGTRLTVV.

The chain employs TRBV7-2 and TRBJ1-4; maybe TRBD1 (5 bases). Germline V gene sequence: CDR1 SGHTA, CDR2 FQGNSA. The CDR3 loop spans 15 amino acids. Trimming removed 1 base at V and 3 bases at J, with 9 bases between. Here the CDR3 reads CASSLGGVANEKLFF. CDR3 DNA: TGTGCCAGCAGCTTAGGGGGGGTAGCTAATGAAAAACTGTTTTTT.

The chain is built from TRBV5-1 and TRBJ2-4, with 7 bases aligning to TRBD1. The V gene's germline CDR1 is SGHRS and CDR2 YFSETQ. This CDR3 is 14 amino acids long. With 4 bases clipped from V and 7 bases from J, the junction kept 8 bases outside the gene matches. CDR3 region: CASSPFIQGNIQYF. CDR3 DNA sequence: TGCGCCAGCAGCCCTTTTATACAGGGGAACATTCAGTACTTC.

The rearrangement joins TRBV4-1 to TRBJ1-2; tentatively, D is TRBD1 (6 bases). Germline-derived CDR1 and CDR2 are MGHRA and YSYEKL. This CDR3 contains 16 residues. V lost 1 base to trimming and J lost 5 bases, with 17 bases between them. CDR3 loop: CASSQGTLVRGYGYTF. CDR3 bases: TGCGCCAGCAGCCAAGGGACACTCGTAAGGGGGTATGGCTACACCTTC.

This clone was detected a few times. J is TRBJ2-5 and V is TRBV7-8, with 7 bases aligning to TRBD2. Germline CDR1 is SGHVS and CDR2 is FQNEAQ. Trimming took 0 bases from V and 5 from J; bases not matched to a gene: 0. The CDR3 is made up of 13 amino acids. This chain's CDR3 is CASSLARGETQYF. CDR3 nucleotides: TGTGCCAGCAGCTTAGCGCGGGGGGAGACCCAGTACTTC.

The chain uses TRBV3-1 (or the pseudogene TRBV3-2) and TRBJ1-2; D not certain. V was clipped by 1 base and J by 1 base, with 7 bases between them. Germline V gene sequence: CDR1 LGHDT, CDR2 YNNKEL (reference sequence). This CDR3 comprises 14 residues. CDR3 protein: CASSQGGVNYGYTF. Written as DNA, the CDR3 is TGTGCCAGCAGCCAAGGAGGAGTTAACTATGGCTACACCTTC.

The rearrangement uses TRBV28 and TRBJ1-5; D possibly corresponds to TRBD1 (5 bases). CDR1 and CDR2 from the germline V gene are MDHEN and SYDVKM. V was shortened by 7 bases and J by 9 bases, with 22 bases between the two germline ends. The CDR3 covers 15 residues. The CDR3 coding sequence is TGTGCCAGCAATGGGGGAGGAATCCGATCAGGGCCCCAGCATTTT. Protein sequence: CASNGGGIRSGPQHF.

The DNA of the CDR3 is TGCGCCAGCAGCTTCACTAGCGGGAGCACAGATACGCAGTATTTT. This encodes CASSFTSGSTDTQYF. V gene TRBV5-1 combines with J gene TRBJ2-3, with TRBD2 matching 9 bases. Germline CDR1 is SGHRS and CDR2 is YFSETQ. Germline trimming cut 2 bases from V and 0 bases from J; bases unmatched to any gene: 1. The CDR3 has 15 amino acids.

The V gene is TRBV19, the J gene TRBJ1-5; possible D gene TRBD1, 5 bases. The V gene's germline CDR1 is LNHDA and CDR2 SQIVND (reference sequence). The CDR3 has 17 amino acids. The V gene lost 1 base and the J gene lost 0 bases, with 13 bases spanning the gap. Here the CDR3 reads CASSIGRGRNSNQPQHF. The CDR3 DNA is TGTGCCAGTAGTATAGGGAGGGGTCGGAATAGCAATCAGCCCCAGCATTTT.

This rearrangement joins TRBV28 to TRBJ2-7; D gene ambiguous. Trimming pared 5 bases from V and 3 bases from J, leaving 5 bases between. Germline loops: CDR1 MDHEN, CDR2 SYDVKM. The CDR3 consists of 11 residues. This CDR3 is CASSVYYEQYF. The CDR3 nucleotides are TGTGCCAGCAGTGTGTACTACGAGCAGTACTTC.

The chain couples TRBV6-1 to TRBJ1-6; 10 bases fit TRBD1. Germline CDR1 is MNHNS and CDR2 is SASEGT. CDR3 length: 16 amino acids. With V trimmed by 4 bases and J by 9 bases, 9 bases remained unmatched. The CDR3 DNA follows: TGTGCCAGCAGTGTAACTGGGACAGGGGAAACTTCACCCCTCCACTTT. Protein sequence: CASSVTGTGETSPLHF.

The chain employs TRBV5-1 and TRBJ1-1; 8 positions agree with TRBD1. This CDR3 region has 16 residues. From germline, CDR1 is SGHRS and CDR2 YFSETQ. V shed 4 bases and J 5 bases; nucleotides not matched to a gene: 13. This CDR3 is CASSLTGGPRGTEAFF. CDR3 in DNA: TGCGCCAGCAGCCTAACAGGGGGGCCTAGAGGTACTGAAGCTTTCTTT.

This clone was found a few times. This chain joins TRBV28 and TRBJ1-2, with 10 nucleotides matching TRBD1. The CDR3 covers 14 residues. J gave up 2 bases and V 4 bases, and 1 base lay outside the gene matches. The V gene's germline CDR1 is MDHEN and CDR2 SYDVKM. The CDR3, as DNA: TGTGCCAGCAGTTGGGGACAGGGGAACTATGGCTACACCTTC. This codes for CASSWGQGNYGYTF.

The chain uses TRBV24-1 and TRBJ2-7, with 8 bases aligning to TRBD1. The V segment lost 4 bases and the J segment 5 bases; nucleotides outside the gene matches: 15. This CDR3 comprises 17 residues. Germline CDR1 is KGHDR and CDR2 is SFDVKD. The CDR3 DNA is TGTGCCACCAGTGAGGCCGGGACAGGCAGGGGAAATAACGAGCAGTACTTC. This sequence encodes CATSEAGTGRGNNEQYF.

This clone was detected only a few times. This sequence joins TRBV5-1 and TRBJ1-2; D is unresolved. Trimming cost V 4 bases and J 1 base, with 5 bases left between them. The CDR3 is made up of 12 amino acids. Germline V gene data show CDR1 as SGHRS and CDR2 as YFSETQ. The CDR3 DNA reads TGCGCCAGCAGCGCCGGTAACTATGGCTACACCTTC. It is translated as CASSAGNYGYTF.

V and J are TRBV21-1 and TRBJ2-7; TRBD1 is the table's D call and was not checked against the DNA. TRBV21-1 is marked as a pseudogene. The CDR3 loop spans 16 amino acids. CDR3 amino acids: CASSKIRDRGTYEQYF. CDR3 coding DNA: TGTGCCAGCAGCAAAATCCGCGACAGGGGCACCTACGAGCAGTACTTC.

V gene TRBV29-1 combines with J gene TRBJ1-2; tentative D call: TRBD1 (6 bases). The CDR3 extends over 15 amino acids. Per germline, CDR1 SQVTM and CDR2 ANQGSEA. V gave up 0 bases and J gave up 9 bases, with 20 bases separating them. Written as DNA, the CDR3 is TGCAGCGTTGAAGATTACAGTTTGAGGGGGGGTCGCTACACCTTC. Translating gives CSVEDYSLRGGRYTF.

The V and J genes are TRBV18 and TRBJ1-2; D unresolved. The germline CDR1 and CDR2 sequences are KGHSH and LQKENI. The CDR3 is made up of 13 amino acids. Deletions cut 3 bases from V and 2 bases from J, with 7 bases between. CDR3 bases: TGTGCCAGCTCACCGGGAGACAACTATGGCTACACCTTC. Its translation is CASSPGDNYGYTF. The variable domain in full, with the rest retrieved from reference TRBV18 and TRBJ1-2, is NAGVMQNPRHLVRRRGQEARLRCSPMKGHSHVYWYRQLPEEGLKFMVYLQKENIIDESGMPKERFSAEFPKEGPSILRIQQVVRGDSAAYFCASSPGDNYGYTFGSGTRLTVV.

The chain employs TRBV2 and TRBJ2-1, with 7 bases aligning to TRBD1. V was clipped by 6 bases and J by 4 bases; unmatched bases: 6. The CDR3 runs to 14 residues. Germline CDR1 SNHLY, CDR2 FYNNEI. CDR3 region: CASRREQGYNEQFF. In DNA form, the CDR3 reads TGTGCCAGCAGAAGGGAACAGGGGTACAATGAGCAGTTCTTC. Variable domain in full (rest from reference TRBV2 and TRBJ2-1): EPEVTQTPSHQVTQMGQEVILRCVPISNHLYFYWYRQILGQKVEFLVSFYNNEISEKSEIFDDQFSVERPDGSNFTLKIRSTKLEDSAMYFCASRREQGYNEQFFGPGTRLTVL.

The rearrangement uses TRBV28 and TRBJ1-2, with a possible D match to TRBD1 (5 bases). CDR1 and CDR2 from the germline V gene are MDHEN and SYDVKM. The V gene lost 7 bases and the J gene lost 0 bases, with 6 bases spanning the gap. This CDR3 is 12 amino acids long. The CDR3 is CASKTANYGYTF. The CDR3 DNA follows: TGTGCCAGCAAGACAGCTAACTATGGCTACACCTTC.

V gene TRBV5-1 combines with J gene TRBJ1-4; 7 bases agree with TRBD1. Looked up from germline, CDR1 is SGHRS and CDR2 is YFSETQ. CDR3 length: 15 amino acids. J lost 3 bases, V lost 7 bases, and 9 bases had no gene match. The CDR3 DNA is TGCGCCAGCGGGAGTACAGGGGTGTCTAATGAAAAACTGTTTTTT. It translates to CASGSTGVSNEKLFF.

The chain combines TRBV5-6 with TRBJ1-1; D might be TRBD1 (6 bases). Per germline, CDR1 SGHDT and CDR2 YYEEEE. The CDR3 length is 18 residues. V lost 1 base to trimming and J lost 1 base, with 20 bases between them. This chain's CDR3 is CASSLFSGWGGSNTEAFF. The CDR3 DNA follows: TGTGCCAGCAGCTTGTTCTCAGGTTGGGGGGGCTCGAACACTGAAGCTTTCTTT.

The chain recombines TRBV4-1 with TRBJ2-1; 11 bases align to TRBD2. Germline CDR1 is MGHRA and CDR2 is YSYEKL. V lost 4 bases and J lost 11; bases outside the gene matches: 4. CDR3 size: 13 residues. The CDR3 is CASSLRTSGQQFF. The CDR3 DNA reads TGCGCCAGCAGCCTGCGGACTAGCGGGCAGCAGTTCTTC.

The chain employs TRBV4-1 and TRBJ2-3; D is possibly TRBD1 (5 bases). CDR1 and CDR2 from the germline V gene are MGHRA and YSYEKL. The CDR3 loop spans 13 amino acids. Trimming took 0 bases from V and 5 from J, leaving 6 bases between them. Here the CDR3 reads CASSQDREDTQYF. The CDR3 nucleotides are TGCGCCAGCAGCCAAGACAGGGAAGATACGCAGTATTTT.

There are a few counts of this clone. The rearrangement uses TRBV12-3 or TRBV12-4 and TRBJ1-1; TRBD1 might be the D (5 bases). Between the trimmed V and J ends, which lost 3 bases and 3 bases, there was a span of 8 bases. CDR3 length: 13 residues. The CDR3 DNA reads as TGTGCCAGCAGTTTCTCGACAGACACTGAAGCTTTCTTT. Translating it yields CASSFSTDTEAFF.

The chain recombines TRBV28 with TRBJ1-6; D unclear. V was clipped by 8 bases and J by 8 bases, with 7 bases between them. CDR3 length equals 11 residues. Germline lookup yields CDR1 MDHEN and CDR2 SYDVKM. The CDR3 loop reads CASASDSPLHF. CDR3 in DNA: TGTGCCAGCGCCTCGGATTCACCCCTCCACTTT.